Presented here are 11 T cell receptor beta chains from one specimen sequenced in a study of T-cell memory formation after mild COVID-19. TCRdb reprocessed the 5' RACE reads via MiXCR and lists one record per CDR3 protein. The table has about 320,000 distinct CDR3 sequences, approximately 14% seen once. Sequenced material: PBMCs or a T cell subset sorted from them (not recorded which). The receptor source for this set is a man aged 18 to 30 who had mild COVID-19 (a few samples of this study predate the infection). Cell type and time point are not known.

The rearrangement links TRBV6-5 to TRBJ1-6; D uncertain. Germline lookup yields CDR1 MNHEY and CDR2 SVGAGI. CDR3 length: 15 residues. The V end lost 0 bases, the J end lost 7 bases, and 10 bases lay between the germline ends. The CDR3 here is CASSYSGSLNSPLHF. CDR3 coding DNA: TGTGCCAGCAGTTACTCGGGCAGCCTAAATTCACCCCTCCACTTT.

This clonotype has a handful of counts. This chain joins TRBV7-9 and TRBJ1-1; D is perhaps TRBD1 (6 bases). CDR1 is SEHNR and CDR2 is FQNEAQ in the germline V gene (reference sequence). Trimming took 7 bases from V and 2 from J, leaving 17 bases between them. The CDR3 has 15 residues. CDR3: CASIPGVGLNTEAFF. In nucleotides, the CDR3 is TGTGCCAGCATCCCAGGGGTTGGGTTAAACACTGAAGCTTTCTTT.

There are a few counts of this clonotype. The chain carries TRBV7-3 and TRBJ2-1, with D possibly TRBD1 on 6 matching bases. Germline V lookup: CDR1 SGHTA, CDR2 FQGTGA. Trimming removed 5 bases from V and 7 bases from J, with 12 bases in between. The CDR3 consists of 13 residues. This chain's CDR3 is CASSESRGNEQFF. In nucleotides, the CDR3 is TGTGCCAGCAGCGAGAGCAGGGGTAATGAGCAGTTCTTC.

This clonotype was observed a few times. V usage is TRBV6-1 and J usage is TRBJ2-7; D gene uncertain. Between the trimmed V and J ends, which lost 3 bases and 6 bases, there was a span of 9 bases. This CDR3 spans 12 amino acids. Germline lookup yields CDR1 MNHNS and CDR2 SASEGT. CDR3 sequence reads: CASSEPNLEQYV. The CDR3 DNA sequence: TGTGCCAGCAGTGAGCCAAACCTCGAGCAGTACGTC.

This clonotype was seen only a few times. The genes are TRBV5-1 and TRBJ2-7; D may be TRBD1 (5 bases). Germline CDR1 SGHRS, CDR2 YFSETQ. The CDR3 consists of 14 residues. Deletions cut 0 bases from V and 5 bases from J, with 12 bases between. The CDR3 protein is CASSLGSRDDEQYV. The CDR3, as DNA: TGCGCCAGCAGCTTGGGTTCCAGGGATGACGAGCAGTACGTC.

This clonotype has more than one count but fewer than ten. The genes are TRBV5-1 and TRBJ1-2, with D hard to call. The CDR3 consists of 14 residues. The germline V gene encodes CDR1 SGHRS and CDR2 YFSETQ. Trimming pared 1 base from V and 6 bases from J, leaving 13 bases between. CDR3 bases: TGCGCCAGCAGCTTGTTCGAGGTGGAGAATGGCTACACCTTC. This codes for CASSLFEVENGYTF.

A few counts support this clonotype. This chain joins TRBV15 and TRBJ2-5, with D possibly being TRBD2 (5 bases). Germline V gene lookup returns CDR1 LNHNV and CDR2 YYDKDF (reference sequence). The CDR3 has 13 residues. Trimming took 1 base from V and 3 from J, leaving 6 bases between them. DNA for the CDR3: TGTGCCACCAGCAGAGCGGAGGAAGAGACCCAGTACTTC. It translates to CATSRAEEETQYF.

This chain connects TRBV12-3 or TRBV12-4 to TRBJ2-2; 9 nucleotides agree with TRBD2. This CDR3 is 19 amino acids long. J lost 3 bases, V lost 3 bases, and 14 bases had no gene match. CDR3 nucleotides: TGTGCCAGCAGTTTTCGATACGGGACTATAGCGGGGGACACCGGGGAGCTGTTTTTT. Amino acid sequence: CASSFRYGTIAGDTGELFF.

CDR3 loop: CAMGENGYTF. The CDR3 DNA sequence: TGTGCCATGGGGGAGAATGGCTACACCTTC. The gene calls are TRBV10-3 and TRBJ1-2; D perhaps matches TRBD1 (5 bases). The CDR3 is 10 residues long. V was cut by 9 bases and J by 6 bases, with 8 bases left in between. Germline V gene lookup returns CDR1 ENHRY and CDR2 SYGVKD.

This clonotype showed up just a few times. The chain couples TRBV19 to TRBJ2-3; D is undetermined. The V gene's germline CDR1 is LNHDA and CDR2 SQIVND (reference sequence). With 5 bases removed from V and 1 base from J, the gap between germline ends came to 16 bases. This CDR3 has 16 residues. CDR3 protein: CASSRFGSVGTDTQYF. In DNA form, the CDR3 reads TGTGCCAGTAGTCGGTTCGGTTCCGTGGGCACAGATACGCAGTATTTT.

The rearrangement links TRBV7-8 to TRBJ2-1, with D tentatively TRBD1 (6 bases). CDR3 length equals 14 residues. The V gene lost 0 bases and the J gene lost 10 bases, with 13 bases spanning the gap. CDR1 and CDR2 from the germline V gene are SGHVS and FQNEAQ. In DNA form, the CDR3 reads TGTGCCAGCAGCTTAGCGGGGGCAGGGAAAGAGCAGTTCTTC. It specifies CASSLAGAGKEQFF.